The T cell receptor (beta chain) described here comes from a study of OX40 agonist ivuxolimab in advanced cancers. In the study overall: Patients with hepatocellular carcinoma, melanoma, renal cell or head and neck cancer made up the dose-escalation patients. Partial responses, seen in three patients, involved one hepatocellular carcinoma and two cutaneous melanomas.

Worth noting for this clone: Antigen unknown.

Produced via immunoSEQ multiplex PCR; TCRdb's table is partial and in-frame only. This sample has some 76,000 clones, with approximately 90% found just once. Germline CDR1 and CDR2: SNHLY and FYNNEI. The length of the CDR3 is 13 residues. The V end was cut by 2 bases, the J end by 5 bases, with 7 bases between. Whole-study results and caveats: Among T cells, CD8+ cells averaged more expanded clones than CD4+ cells.

Here the sequenced sample was CD4+ or CD8+ T cells sorted from blood, taken in a trial of the OX40 agonist ivuxolimab. The receptor comes from an adult with an advanced solid tumor such as melanoma, head and neck, liver or kidney cancer. The genes are TRBV2 and TRBJ1-5; no clear D. The DNA for the CDR3 is TGTGCCAGCAGTGAAAAGGGCGATCAGCCCCAGCATTTT. Protein sequence: CASSEKGDQPQHF.